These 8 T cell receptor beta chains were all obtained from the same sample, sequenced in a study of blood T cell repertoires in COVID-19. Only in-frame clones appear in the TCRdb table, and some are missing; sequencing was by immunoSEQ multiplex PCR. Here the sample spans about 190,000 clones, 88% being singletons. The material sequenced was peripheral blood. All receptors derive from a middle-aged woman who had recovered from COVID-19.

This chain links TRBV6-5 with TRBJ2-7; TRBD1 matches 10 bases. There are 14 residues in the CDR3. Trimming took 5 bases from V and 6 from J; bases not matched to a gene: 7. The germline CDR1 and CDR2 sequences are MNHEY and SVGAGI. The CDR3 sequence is CASSPMTGGGEQYF. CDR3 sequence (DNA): TGTGCCAGCAGTCCCATGACAGGGGGCGGCGAGCAGTACTTC.

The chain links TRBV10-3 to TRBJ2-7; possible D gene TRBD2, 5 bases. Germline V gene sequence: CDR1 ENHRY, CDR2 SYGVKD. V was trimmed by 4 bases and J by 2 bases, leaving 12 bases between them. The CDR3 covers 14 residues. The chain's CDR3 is CAISGTGKTYEQYF. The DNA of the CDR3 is TGTGCCATCAGTGGAACCGGGAAGACCTACGAGCAGTACTTC.

In DNA form, the CDR3 reads TGTGCCAGCCGCCGGGACAGGGGGCATGCATCCTATAATTCACCCCTCCACTTT. Translated, it gives CASRRDRGHASYNSPLHF. The V gene is TRBV27, the J gene TRBJ1-6, with 12 nucleotides matching TRBD1. In germline, CDR1 is MNHEY, CDR2 SMNVEV (reference sequence). The CDR3 is 18 residues long. V shed 8 bases, J shed 1 base, and the junction held 9 bases outside the gene matches.

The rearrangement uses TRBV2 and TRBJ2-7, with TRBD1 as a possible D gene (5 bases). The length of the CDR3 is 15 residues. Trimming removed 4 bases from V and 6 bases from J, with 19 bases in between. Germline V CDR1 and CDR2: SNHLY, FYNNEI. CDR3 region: CASSALGATSSEQYF. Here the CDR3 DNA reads TGTGCCAGCAGTGCTCTAGGGGCGACCTCTTCCGAGCAGTACTTC.

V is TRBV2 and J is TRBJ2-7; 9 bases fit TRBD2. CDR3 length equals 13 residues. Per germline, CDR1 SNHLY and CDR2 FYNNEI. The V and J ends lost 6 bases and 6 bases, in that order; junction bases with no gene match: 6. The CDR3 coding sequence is TGTGCCAGCAGGACCGGGACTAGCTCCGAGCAGTACTTC. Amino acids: CASRTGTSSEQYF.

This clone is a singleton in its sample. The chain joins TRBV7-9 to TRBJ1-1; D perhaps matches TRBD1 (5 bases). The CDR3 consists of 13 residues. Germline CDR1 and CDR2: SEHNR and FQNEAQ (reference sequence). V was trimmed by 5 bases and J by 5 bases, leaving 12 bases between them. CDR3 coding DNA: TGTGCCAGCAGCCAGCGCGGGGGTACTGAAGCTTTCTTT. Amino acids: CASSQRGGTEAFF. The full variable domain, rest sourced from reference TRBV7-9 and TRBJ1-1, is DTGVSQNPRHKITKRGQNVTFRCDPISEHNRLYWYRQTLGQGPEFLTYFQNEAQLEKSRLLSDRFSAERPKGSFSTLEIQRTEQGDSAMYLCASSQRGGTEAFFGQGTRLTVV.

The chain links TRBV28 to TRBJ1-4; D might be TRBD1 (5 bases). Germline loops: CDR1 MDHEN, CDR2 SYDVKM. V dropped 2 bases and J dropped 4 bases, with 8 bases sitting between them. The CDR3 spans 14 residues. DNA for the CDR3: TGTGCCAGCAGTTTAGGGGGGTTTAATGAAAAACTGTTTTTT. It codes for CASSLGGFNEKLFF. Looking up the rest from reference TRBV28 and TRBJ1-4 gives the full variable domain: DVKVTQSSRYLVKRTGEKVFLECVQDMDHENMFWYRQDPGLGLRLIYFSYDVKMKEKGDIPEGYSVSREKKERFSLILESASTNQTSMYLCASSLGGFNEKLFFGSGTQLSVL.

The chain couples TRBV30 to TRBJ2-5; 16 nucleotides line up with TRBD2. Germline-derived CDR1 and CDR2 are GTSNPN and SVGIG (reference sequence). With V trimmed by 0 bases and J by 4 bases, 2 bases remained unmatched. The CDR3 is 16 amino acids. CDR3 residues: CAWSVGLAGGGETQYF. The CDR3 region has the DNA TGTGCCTGGAGTGTGGGACTAGCGGGAGGGGGAGAGACCCAGTACTTC. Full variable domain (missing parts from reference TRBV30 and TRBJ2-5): SQTIHQWPATLVQPVGSPLSLECTVEGTSNPNLYWYRQAAGRGLQLLFYSVGIGQISSEVPQNLSASRPQDRQFILSSKKLLLSDSGFYLCAWSVGLAGGGETQYFGPGTRLLVL.